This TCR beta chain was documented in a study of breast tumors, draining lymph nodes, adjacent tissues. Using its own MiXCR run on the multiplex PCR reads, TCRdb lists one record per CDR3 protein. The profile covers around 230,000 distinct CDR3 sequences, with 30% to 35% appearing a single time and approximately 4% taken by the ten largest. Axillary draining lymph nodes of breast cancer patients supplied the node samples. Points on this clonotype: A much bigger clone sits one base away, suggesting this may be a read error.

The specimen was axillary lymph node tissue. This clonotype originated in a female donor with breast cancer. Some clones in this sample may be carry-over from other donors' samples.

The CDR3 DNA follows: TGTGCCTGGAGTACAGGGGGAAGGTCGTACTTC. This codes for CAWSTGGRSYF. V usage is TRBV30 and J usage is TRBJ2-7; the match to TRBD1 covers 8 bases. Germline CDR1 and CDR2: GTSNPN and SVGIG (reference sequence). With V trimmed by 2 bases and J by 12 bases, 6 bases remained unmatched. There are 11 residues in the CDR3.